The 28 T cell receptor beta chains in this list originate from one sample, sequenced in a study of T cells in Graves' hyperthyroidism and ophthalmopathy. It was RNA transcripts that yielded the amplified TCR beta CDR3 regions. HTBI primers drove first-round RT-PCR of the TCR CDR3. TCRdb processed the multiplex PCR reads anew with MiXCR; each CDR3 protein has one entry. In the table there are hundreds of thousands of distinct CDR3 sequences, about 15% of which are singletons. The specimen sequenced was blood. The receptor set was obtained from a woman aged 30 to 39 with Graves' hyperthyroidism that later progressed to Graves' ophthalmopathy.

This clonotype occurred many times. This chain uses TRBV4-3 with TRBJ2-3; D gene uncertain. Germline CDR1 LGHNA, CDR2 YSLEER. The CDR3 has 15 residues. Deletions cut 4 bases from V and 4 bases from J, with 15 bases between. Here the CDR3 reads CASSPDSKSADTQYF. The CDR3 DNA reads as TGCGCCAGCAGCCCCGATAGCAAGTCCGCAGATACGCAGTATTTT.

At least ten counts were recorded for this clonotype. The genes are TRBV2 and TRBJ2-7, with 10 bases aligning to TRBD2. The germline gives CDR1 SNHLY, CDR2 FYNNEI. The CDR3 consists of 15 residues. V shed 4 bases, J shed 3 bases, and the junction held 6 bases outside the gene matches. CDR3 bases: TGTGCCAGCAGTGGGGGACTAGCGAGATACTACGAGCAGTACTTC. Encoded protein: CASSGGLARYYEQYF. The full variable domain, its missing parts supplied by reference TRBV2 and TRBJ2-7, is EPEVTQTPSHQVTQMGQEVILRCVPISNHLYFYWYRQILGQKVEFLVSFYNNEISEKSEIFDDQFSVERPDGSNFTLKIRSTKLEDSAMYFCASSGGLARYYEQYFGPGTRLTVT.

This clonotype was detected ten times or more. The rearrangement links TRBV7-9 to TRBJ2-7, with D possibly matching TRBD1 (5 bases). Germline-derived CDR1 and CDR2 are SEHNR and FQNEAQ (reference sequence). V gave up 10 bases and J gave up 1 base, with 23 bases separating them. The CDR3 has 16 amino acids. The CDR3 region has the DNA TGTGCCACCCAGAAGGCCGGCATAGACAGTTCCTACGAGCAGTACTTC. Residues: CATQKAGIDSSYEQYF.

This clonotype was detected ten times or more. The CDR3 protein is CASSPSGKGMEYEQYF. CDR3 DNA: TGTGCCAGCAGTCCCTCGGGCAAGGGTATGGAATACGAGCAGTACTTC. V and J are TRBV28 and TRBJ2-7; no definite D call. Looked up from germline, CDR1 is MDHEN and CDR2 is SYDVKM. This CDR3 comprises 16 residues. The germline V and J ends were trimmed by 5 bases and 4 bases, with 21 bases remaining between them.

The chain carries TRBV28 and TRBJ2-7; perhaps TRBD1 as D (6 bases). Germline V gene sequence: CDR1 MDHEN, CDR2 SYDVKM. Trimming left V 3 bases short and J 6 bases short, with 12 bases between. The CDR3 consists of 13 residues. The CDR3 protein is CASSLYRVGEQYF. The CDR3 nucleotides read TGTGCCAGCAGTTTGTACAGGGTGGGCGAGCAGTACTTC.

The chain employs TRBV19 and TRBJ2-5, with D possibly being TRBD2 (5 bases). CDR1 is LNHDA and CDR2 is SQIVND in the germline V gene (reference sequence). This CDR3 is built from 18 residues. The V end lost 3 bases, the J end lost 5 bases, and 25 bases lay between the germline ends. The CDR3 protein is CASSIFPPRGKGSETQYF. The CDR3, as DNA: TGTGCCAGTAGTATTTTCCCCCCCCGGGGTAAAGGGAGCGAGACCCAGTACTTC.

This clonotype has only a few counts. The chain employs TRBV4-3 and TRBJ2-7, with D maybe TRBD2 (6 bases). This CDR3 is built from 15 residues. The germline V gene encodes CDR1 LGHNA and CDR2 YSLEER. Trimming removed 4 bases at V and 0 bases at J, with 13 bases between. The CDR3: CASSPEGGASYEQYF. DNA of the CDR3: TGCGCCAGCAGCCCCGAGGGAGGAGCCTCCTACGAGCAGTACTTC.

This clonotype appeared a few times. The V gene is TRBV28, the J gene TRBJ2-7; 8 bases are shared with TRBD2. V shed 3 bases, J shed 5 bases, and the junction held 12 bases outside the gene matches. The CDR3 runs 16 residues. The germline gives CDR1 MDHEN, CDR2 SYDVKM. The chain's CDR3 is CASSFRGGAGEHEQYF. CDR3 nucleotide sequence: TGTGCCAGCAGTTTCCGGGGGGGCGCAGGCGAGCACGAGCAGTACTTC.

This clonotype came up many times. The chain is built from TRBV11-3 and TRBJ1-1, with 7 bases lining up with TRBD1. This CDR3 has 18 residues. V was clipped by 6 bases and J by 2 bases; unmatched bases: 18. CDR1 is SGHNT and CDR2 is YENEEA in the germline V gene. The CDR3 region has the DNA TGTGCCAGCAGAAAAGGGGGCAGGGTCCCGGGACTCAACACTGAAGCTTTCTTT. It is translated as CASRKGGRVPGLNTEAFF.

This clonotype was seen repeatedly, ten times or more. The CDR3, as DNA: TGTGCCAGCAGCTTAGGTCCAGGGGCAAGTGAGCAGTTCTTC. Protein product: CASSLGPGASEQFF. This chain connects TRBV7-9 to TRBJ2-1; D might be TRBD1 (6 bases). CDR1 is SEHNR and CDR2 is FQNEAQ in the germline V gene (reference sequence). The CDR3 is made up of 14 amino acids. V lost 1 base and J 9 bases, leaving 13 bases between the germline ends. Drawing the rest from reference TRBV7-9 and TRBJ2-1, the complete variable domain is DTGVSQNPRHKITKRGQNVTFRCDPISEHNRLYWYRQTLGQGPEFLTYFQNEAQLEKSRLLSDRFSAERPKGSFSTLEIQRTEQGDSAMYLCASSLGPGASEQFFGPGTRLTVL.

This clonotype occurred a few times. J is TRBJ2-7 and V is TRBV25-1; D may be TRBD2 (5 bases). Per germline, CDR1 MGHDK and CDR2 SYGVNS. This CDR3 comprises 12 residues. Trimming removed 4 bases at V and 5 bases at J, with 9 bases between. CDR3 amino acids: CASSGETHEQYF. Here the CDR3 DNA reads TGTGCCAGCAGTGGGGAGACCCACGAGCAGTACTTC.

In the case of this clonotype: The CDR3 end shows no conserved phenylalanine or tryptophan, and so a read error is likely. J is TRBJ1-4 and V is TRBV30, with D perhaps matching TRBD1 (6 bases). CDR1 and CDR2 (germline): GTSNPN, SVGIG (reference sequence). The CDR3 extends over 16 amino acids. Trimming cost V 2 bases and J 7 bases, with 20 bases left between them. The CDR3 sequence: CAWSPSFTGIGEKLFS. The CDR3, as DNA: TGTGCCTGGAGTCCCAGCTTCACAGGGATTGGTGAAAAACTGTTTTCT.

The gene calls are TRBV7-2 and TRBJ1-3; D uncertain. V lost 0 bases and J 1 base, leaving 7 bases between the germline ends. Germline V gene sequence: CDR1 SGHTA, CDR2 FQGNSA. This CDR3 has 15 amino acids. CDR3 protein: CASSLAMGSGNTIYF. CDR3 in DNA: TGTGCCAGCAGCTTAGCCATGGGGTCTGGAAACACCATATATTTT.

This clonotype was recorded many times. This sequence joins TRBV4-3 and TRBJ2-5, with 8 bases matching TRBD2. Trimming at V came to 3 bases and at J to 1 base, leaving 4 bases not matched to a gene. Per germline, CDR1 LGHNA and CDR2 YSLEER. The CDR3 sequence is 15 residues long. CDR3 sequence reads: CASSQREEGQETQYF. The CDR3 DNA is TGCGCCAGCAGCCAGCGGGAGGAGGGCCAAGAGACCCAGTACTTC.

This clonotype was counted ten times or more. The rearrangement uses TRBV19 and TRBJ2-1; 10 positions agree with TRBD2. The CDR3 is 14 residues long. The ends lost 10 bases at V and 7 bases at J; junction bases unmatched: 10. Germline loops: CDR1 LNHDA, CDR2 SQIVND (reference sequence). The CDR3 region is CATKTLAGTNEQFF. CDR3 nucleotides: TGTGCCACAAAAACACTAGCGGGGACTAATGAGCAGTTCTTC.

V gene TRBV19 combines with J gene TRBJ2-1; 12 bases are shared with TRBD2. Per the germline V gene, CDR1 is LNHDA and CDR2 is SQIVND (reference sequence). The CDR3 loop spans 17 amino acids. V trimming: 6 bases; J trimming: 1 base; junction bases outside the gene matches: 7. The CDR3 sequence is CASSGTSGHSSYNEQFF. The CDR3 DNA sequence: TGTGCCAGTAGCGGGACTAGCGGGCATTCATCCTACAATGAGCAGTTCTTC.

The rearrangement links TRBV14 to TRBJ2-1, with unresolved D. The V end lost 0 bases, the J end lost 3 bases, and 12 bases lay between the germline ends. CDR1 and CDR2 (germline): SGHDN, FVKESK. This CDR3 is 16 amino acids long. CDR3 in amino acids: CASSQEGLYNYNEQFF. The CDR3, as DNA: TGTGCCAGCAGCCAAGAGGGCCTATACAACTACAATGAGCAGTTCTTC.

This clonotype was observed a handful of times. The chain links TRBV5-8 to TRBJ2-5, with 9 positions matching TRBD2. Germline assignment: CDR1 SGHTS and CDR2 YDEGEE. Germline trimming cut 10 bases from V and 5 bases from J; bases unmatched to any gene: 12. The CDR3 contains 14 residues. CDR3 protein: CAAGAAGGGETQYF. As DNA, the CDR3 is TGTGCCGCGGGGGCAGCGGGAGGAGGGGAGACCCAGTACTTC.

This clonotype appeared many times. The chain couples TRBV5-1 to TRBJ2-7; no clear D gene. In germline, CDR1 is SGHRS, CDR2 YFSETQ. V was pared by 1 base and J by 5 bases, with 16 bases between. This CDR3 has 15 amino acids. For the CDR3, the DNA is TGCGCCAGCAGCTTGTCCGTGACAAGAGATGACGAGCAGTACTTC. Amino acids: CASSLSVTRDDEQYF.

This clonotype appeared many times. The chain carries TRBV7-9 and TRBJ1-2; 7 nucleotides match TRBD1. CDR1 is SEHNR, CDR2 FQNEAQ, per germline (reference sequence). V shed 5 bases, J shed 7 bases, and the junction held 13 bases outside the gene matches. CDR3 length equals 15 residues. CDR3 bases: TGTGCCAGCAGCCGAACAGGGGCGCAGGCAGGTGGCTACACCTTC. Its protein is CASSRTGAQAGGYTF.

This clonotype has more than one count but fewer than ten. This chain joins TRBV27 and TRBJ1-6; 7 bases map to TRBD1. The germline V gene has CDR1 MNHEY and CDR2 SMNVEV (reference sequence). The CDR3 is 15 residues long. V lost 6 bases to trimming and J lost 7 bases; unmatched junction nucleotides: 9. CDR3 sequence: CASRNDPGGNSPLHF. The CDR3 nucleotides read TGTGCCAGCAGGAACGACCCAGGGGGGAATTCACCCCTCCACTTT.

A few counts support this clonotype. The chain employs TRBV3-1 and TRBJ1-5, with no clear D. The germline gives CDR1 LGHDT, CDR2 YNNKEL (reference sequence). CDR3 length equals 14 residues. V lost 1 base and J lost 4, with 8 bases in between. The CDR3 bases are TGTGCCAGCAGCCAAGCCACGGGGAATCAGCCCCAGCATTTT. This gives the protein CASSQATGNQPQHF.

The V call is TRBV18, the J call TRBJ1-1, with D maybe TRBD1 (6 bases). The CDR3 extends over 14 amino acids. Trimming shortened V by 4 bases and J by 0 bases, and 9 bases separated the two germline ends. Germline-derived CDR1 and CDR2 are KGHSH and LQKENI. This CDR3 reads CASSQQGLNTEAFF. The CDR3 DNA follows: TGTGCCAGCTCACAACAGGGCCTGAACACTGAAGCTTTCTTT.

This clonotype was found many times. The rearrangement uses TRBV11-3 and TRBJ1-5, with D perhaps matching TRBD1 (5 bases). The CDR3 sequence is 13 residues long. V was pared by 1 base and J by 6 bases, with 7 bases between. Looked up from germline, CDR1 is SGHNT and CDR2 is YENEEA. CDR3 sequence (DNA): TGTGCCAGCAGCTTAGCAGGGAGTCAGCCCCAGCATTTT. Residues: CASSLAGSQPQHF. The full variable domain, completed using reference TRBV11-3 and TRBJ1-5, is EAGVVQSPRYKIIEKKQPVAFWCNPISGHNTLYWYLQNLGQGPELLIRYENEEAVDDSQLPKDRFSAERLKGVDSTLKIQPAELGDSAVYLCASSLAGSQPQHFGDGTRLSIL.

With regard to this clonotype: A much larger clone differs by one base, so this may be a read error. The V call is TRBV5-1, the J call TRBJ2-2; 9 bases agree with TRBD1. The length of the CDR3 is 16 residues. Germline V gives CDR1 SGHRS, CDR2 YFSETQ. The CDR3 DNA reads as TGCGCCAGCTGCTTAACAGGGGGCATGGGCACCGGGGAGCTGTTTTTT. This sequence encodes CASCLTGGMGTGELFF.

This clonotype showed up many times. The V gene is TRBV30, the J gene TRBJ1-5, with 7 bases fitting TRBD1. Trimming took 2 bases from V and 6 from J; bases not matched to a gene: 4. The CDR3 has 13 amino acids. Germline-derived CDR1 and CDR2 are GTSNPN and SVGIG (reference sequence). The CDR3 loop is CAWSSQGGQPQHF. As DNA, the CDR3 is TGTGCCTGGAGTAGCCAGGGGGGTCAGCCCCAGCATTTT.

This clonotype has ten or more counts. The CDR3 region is CAIRTSGRSYNEQFF. CDR3 sequence (DNA): TGTGCCATCCGGACTAGCGGGAGGTCCTACAATGAGCAGTTCTTC. The chain uses TRBV10-3 and TRBJ2-1; 14 bases map to TRBD2. V lost 8 bases to trimming and J lost 1 base; unmatched junction nucleotides: 1. This CDR3 is built from 15 residues. CDR1 and CDR2 (germline): ENHRY, SYGVKD.

A few counts support this clonotype. At one end the junction does not follow the germline gene, possibly because of a read error. This chain joins TRBV7-3 and TRBJ2-1, with TRBD2 matching over 9 bases. There are 15 residues in the CDR3. Germline V CDR1 and CDR2: SGHTA, FQGTGA. This CDR3 reads CASGLDPSGNNEQFF. The CDR3 DNA follows: TGTGCCAGCGGCTTAGATCCTAGCGGGAACAATGAGCAGTTCTTC.